Sequencing of this T cell receptor beta chain was carried out in a study of PD-1 blockade in mismatch repair-deficient tumors. Study-wide background: All were previously treated, progressing patients with some twelve mismatch repair-deficient cancer types.

PCR or immunohistochemistry showed mismatch repair deficiency in every enrolled patient. The TCR-sequenced patients were a few responders to pembrolizumab. This clone showed up just a few times. What it recognizes is unknown. The data were produced by immunoSEQ multiplex PCR, yet TCRdb's version contains in-frame clones alone and is incomplete. The sample shows about 100,000 clones, 82% of them seen only once. General study points: Tumor-resident clones, often absent from pretreatment blood, expanded after pembrolizumab and then contracted.

The clonotype comes from an adult with mismatch repair-deficient cancer. The material sequenced was peripheral blood, taken roughly 35 weeks after starting pembrolizumab.

The CDR3 bases are TGTGCCACCAGCAGAGATGGGCAGGGTAGATCCTACGAGCAGTACTTC. It encodes CATSRDGQGRSYEQYF. The genes are TRBV15 and TRBJ2-7; D perhaps matches TRBD1 (5 bases). CDR1 and CDR2 (germline): LNHNV, YYDKDF (reference sequence). The CDR3 has 16 amino acids. The V and J ends lost 0 bases and 1 base respectively, with 13 bases between them.